This T cell receptor (beta chain) appears in the sequencing data of a study of cytomegalovirus exposure and HLA in healthy donors. Overall study context: A data release that came early held tens of millions of unique TCRs from HLA-typed donors.

The PCR contained 60 Vbeta and 13 Jbeta primers. Profiling relied on immunoSEQ multiplex PCR, and the TCRdb table lists in-frame clones only, not all of them. The sample lists approximately 180,000 clones, 70% to 80% occurring once. The CDR3 extends over 12 amino acids. Trimming pared 2 bases from V and 6 bases from J, leaving 11 bases between. From germline, CDR1 is GTSNPN and CDR2 SVGIG (reference sequence). The sequenced sample was PBMCs. The clonotype comes from a woman aged 60-75 years in good health and CMV-seropositive. The chain uses TRBV30 and TRBJ2-7; D unclear. Here the CDR3 reads CAWSPQRFEQYF. CDR3 nucleotide sequence: TGTGCCTGGAGTCCTCAGAGGTTCGAGCAGTACTTC.